This T cell receptor (beta chain) was recorded in a study of T cell changes during pregnancy in multiple sclerosis. Using immunoSEQ multiplex PCR, the repertoire was profiled, and TCRdb retains in-frame clones only, with some absent. The data contain about 97,000 clones, 80% to 95% of them seen just once; the ten biggest clones take up around 3.2%. Between the trimmed V and J ends, which lost 1 base and 8 bases, there was a span of 3 bases. Germline V lookup: CDR1 SGHAT, CDR2 FQNNGV. This CDR3 spans 11 amino acids. This receptor was identified in a female donor with multiple sclerosis, enrolled in a pregnancy study. The chain combines TRBV11-2 with TRBJ2-1; no clear D. The sequenced sample was peripheral blood, obtained in the second trimester of pregnancy. The CDR3 sequence is CASSLVDEQFF. CDR3 nucleotides: TGTGCCAGCAGCTTAGTAGATGAGCAGTTCTTC.